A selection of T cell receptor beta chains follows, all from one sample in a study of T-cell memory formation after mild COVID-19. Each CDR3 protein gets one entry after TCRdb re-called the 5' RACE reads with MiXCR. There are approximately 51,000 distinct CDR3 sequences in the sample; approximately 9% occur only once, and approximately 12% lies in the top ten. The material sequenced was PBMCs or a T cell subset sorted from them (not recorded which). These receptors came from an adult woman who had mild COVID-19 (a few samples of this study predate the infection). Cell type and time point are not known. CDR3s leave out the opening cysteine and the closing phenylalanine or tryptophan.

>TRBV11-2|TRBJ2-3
ASSLTVGDTQY
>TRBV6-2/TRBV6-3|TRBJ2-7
ASSYWRTGGPLSYEQY
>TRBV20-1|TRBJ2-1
SASRGGTDEQF
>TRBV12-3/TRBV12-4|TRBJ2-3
ASSLGRGGDTQY
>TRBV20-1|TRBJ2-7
SARELGQVLSYEQY
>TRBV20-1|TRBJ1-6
SAKAGGTGRNSPLH
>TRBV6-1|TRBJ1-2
ASSERGGANYGYT
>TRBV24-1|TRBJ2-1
ATSRQGAYNEQF
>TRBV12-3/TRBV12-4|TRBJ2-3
ASSRTGVNTDTQY
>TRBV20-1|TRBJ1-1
SARDLGQHTEAF
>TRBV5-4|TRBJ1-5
ASSRSWDSPQH
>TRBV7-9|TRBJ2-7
ASSLIGGSADEQY
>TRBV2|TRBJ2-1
ASRVGLAGGNEQF
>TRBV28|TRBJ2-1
ASSPWTGEKGNEQF
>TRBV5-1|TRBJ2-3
ASSLTGFADTQY
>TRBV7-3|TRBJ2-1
ASSLLGLAGAGSSYNEQF
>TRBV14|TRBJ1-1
ASSQTFGGRAF
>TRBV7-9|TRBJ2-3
ASMKAPGHLQGDTQY
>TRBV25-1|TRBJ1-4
ASSEIRAGREKLF
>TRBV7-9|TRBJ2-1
ASSRPPSGSPGANEQF
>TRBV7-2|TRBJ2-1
PAGPRREKKNEQF
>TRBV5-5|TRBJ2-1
ASSLTGPSVNEQF
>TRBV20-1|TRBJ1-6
STEETGQLYSPLH
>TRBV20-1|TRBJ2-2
SARPGLAGAGELF
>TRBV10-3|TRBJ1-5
AISSGTEGNQPQH
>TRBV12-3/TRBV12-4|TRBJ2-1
ASSGGTSGGREQF
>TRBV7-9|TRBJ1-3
ASSAGGPVSGNTIY
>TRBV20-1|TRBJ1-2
SARDQQYGYT
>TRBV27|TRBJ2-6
ASSTTESGANVLT
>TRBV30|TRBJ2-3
AWSAPRGGRTDTQY
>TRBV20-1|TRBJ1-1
SASQALGTGGNTEAF
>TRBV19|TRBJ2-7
ASTSGTGAQEQY
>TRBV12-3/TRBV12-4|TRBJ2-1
ASSIQGDEQF
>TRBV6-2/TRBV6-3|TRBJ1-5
ASSYSAGQVSLRPQH
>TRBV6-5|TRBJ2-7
ASSYEGAGEQY
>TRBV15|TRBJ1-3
ATSRVTRAGNTIY
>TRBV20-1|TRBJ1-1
SARDPRQGTRNTEAF